This T cell receptor (beta chain) was identified in a study of T-cell reconstitution after alpha-beta-depleted transplantation in children. V gave up 5 bases and J gave up 3 bases, with 11 bases separating them. The CDR3 runs to 13 residues. The V gene's germline CDR1 is SGHTA and CDR2 FQGNSA. Library preparation (for TCRbeta) was performed with unique molecular identifiers. MiXCR was run by TCRdb on the PCR reads, yielding one entry per CDR3 protein. This table has about 980,000 distinct CDR3 sequences, roughly 29% appearing once. This clonotype was counted a few times. The origin of this receptor is a boy under three years old who had a stem cell transplant for SCID, so the T cells may come from the graft donor. Specimen: PBMCs, mostly from graft donor cells, collected 360 days after TCRalphabeta/CD19-depleted stem cell transplant. V gene TRBV7-2 combines with J gene TRBJ2-7, with unresolved D. In nucleotides, the CDR3 is TGTGCCAGCAGCCCACAGAAAGGCTACGAGCAGTACTTC. This gives the protein CASSPQKGYEQYF.